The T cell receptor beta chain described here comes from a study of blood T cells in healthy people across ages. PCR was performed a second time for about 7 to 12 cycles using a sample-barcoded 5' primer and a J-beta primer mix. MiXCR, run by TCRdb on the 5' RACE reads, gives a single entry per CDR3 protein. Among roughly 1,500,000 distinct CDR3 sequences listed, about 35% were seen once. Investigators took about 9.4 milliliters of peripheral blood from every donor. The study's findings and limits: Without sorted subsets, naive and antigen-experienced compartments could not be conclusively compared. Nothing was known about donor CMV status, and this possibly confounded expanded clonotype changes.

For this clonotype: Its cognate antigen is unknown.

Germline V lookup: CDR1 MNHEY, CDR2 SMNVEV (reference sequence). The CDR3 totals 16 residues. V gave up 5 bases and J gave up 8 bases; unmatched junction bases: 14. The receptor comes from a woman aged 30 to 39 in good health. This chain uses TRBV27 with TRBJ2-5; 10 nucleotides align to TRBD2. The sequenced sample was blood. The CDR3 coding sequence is TGTGCCAGCAGTCCCCTCTCTAGCGGGGGACGGGACACCCAGTACTTC. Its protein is CASSPLSSGGRDTQYF.